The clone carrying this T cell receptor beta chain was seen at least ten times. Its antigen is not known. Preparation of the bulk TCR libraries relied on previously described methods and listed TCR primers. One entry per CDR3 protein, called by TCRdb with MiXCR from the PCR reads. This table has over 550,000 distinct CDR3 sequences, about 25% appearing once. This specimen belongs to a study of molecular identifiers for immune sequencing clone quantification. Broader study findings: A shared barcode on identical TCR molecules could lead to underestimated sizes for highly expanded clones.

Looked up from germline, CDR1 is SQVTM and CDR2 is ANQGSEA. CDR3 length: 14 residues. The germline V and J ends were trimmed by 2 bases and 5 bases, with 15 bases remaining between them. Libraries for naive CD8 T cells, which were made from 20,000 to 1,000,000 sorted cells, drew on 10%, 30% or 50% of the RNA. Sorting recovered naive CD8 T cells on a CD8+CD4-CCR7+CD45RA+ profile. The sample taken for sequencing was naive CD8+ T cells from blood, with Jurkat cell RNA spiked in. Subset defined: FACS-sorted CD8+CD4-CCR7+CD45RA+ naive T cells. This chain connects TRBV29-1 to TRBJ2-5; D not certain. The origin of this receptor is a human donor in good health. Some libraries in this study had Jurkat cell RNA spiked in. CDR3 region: CSVESDPPQETQYF. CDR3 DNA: TGCAGCGTTGAATCAGATCCGCCCCAGGAGACCCAGTACTTC.